This passage covers 30 T cell receptor beta chains from one sample sequenced in a study of T cell repertoires in cytomegalovirus infection. One entry per CDR3 protein, called by TCRdb with MiXCR from the reads. The table lists 310,000 or so distinct CDR3 sequences, more than 20% of them singletons. Sequenced material: PBMCs. The receptor source for this set is a human donor in good health (CMV status not recorded). Some clones in this sample may be carry-over from other donors' samples.

In this sample, this clonotype turned up a few times. The rearrangement links TRBV29-1 to TRBJ1-1; D is undetermined. The CDR3 contains 11 residues. Germline-derived CDR1 and CDR2 are SQVTM and ANQGSEA. The V and J ends lost 6 bases and 3 bases respectively, with 8 bases between them. Here the CDR3 reads CSVGTDTEAFF. The CDR3 DNA reads as TGCAGCGTAGGCACGGACACTGAAGCTTTCTTT.

A few counts support this clonotype. The chain is built from TRBV7-3 and TRBJ2-7; the D gene is possibly TRBD2 (5 bases). CDR1 and CDR2 (germline): SGHTA, FQGTGA. The CDR3 extends over 14 amino acids. Trimming removed 5 bases from V and 3 bases from J, with 14 bases in between. The CDR3 loop reads CASSPNPGSYEQYF. The CDR3 coding sequence is TGTGCCAGCAGCCCGAATCCGGGAAGCTACGAGCAGTACTTC. The full variable domain, in which reference TRBV7-3 and TRBJ2-7 provide the parts outside the CDR3, is GAGVSQTPSNKVTEKGKYVELRCDPISGHTALYWYRQSLGQGPEFLIYFQGTGAADDSGLPNDRFFAVRPEGSVSTLKIQRTERGDSAVYLCASSPNPGSYEQYFGPGTRLTVT.

There are many counts of this clonotype. The V and J genes are TRBV7-2 and TRBJ1-5, with 8 positions matching TRBD1. Germline V gives CDR1 SGHTA, CDR2 FQGNSA. CDR3 length: 16 amino acids. Trimming removed 2 bases from V and 6 bases from J; junction bases left unmatched: 9. CDR3 coding DNA: TGTGCCAGCAGCTTATCCAGGACAGGGATAGGTCAGCCCCAGCATTTT. Protein: CASSLSRTGIGQPQHF. Filled out from reference TRBV7-2 and TRBJ1-5, the complete variable domain reads GAGVSQSPSNKVTEKGKDVELRCDPISGHTALYWYRQSLGQGLEFLIYFQGNSAPDKSGLPSDRFSAERTGGSVSTLTIQRTQQEDSAVYLCASSLSRTGIGQPQHFGDGTRLSIL.

The chain has TRBV20-1 and TRBJ2-5, with D perhaps TRBD2 (6 bases). Germline V CDR1 and CDR2: DFQATT, SNEGSKA (reference sequence). The CDR3 is 15 amino acids. Deletions cut 3 bases from V and 5 bases from J, with 19 bases between. The CDR3 loop is CSASPLGGTWETQYF. CDR3 nucleotides: TGCAGTGCTAGCCCCCTCGGCGGGACCTGGGAGACCCAGTACTTC.

The chain couples TRBV29-1 to TRBJ2-1; 7 positions agree with TRBD1. The CDR3 runs to 12 residues. V lost 4 bases and J lost 6; bases outside the gene matches: 3. Germline V lookup: CDR1 SQVTM, CDR2 ANQGSEA. The DNA of the CDR3 is TGCAGCGTTGTACAGGGGCTCAATGAGCAGTTCTTC. It encodes CSVVQGLNEQFF.

The chain recombines TRBV28 with TRBJ2-1, with TRBD2 matching over 8 bases. The CDR3 sequence is 16 residues long. Trimming took 8 bases from V and 0 from J; bases not matched to a gene: 9. Germline lookup yields CDR1 MDHEN and CDR2 SYDVKM. CDR3 protein: CASLAGGLSSYNEQFF. The CDR3, as DNA: TGTGCCAGCCTCGCGGGGGGACTGAGCTCCTACAATGAGCAGTTCTTC.

The chain joins TRBV19 to TRBJ2-1, with D hard to call. The CDR3 totals 13 residues. Trimming took off 5 bases at V and 2 bases at J, with 7 bases between the two ends. Per the germline V gene, CDR1 is LNHDA and CDR2 is SQIVND (reference sequence). The CDR3: CASSSWAYNEQFF. CDR3 in DNA: TGTGCCAGTAGTTCGTGGGCCTACAATGAGCAGTTCTTC.

The chain employs TRBV20-1 and TRBJ2-1; D possibly corresponds to TRBD2 (6 bases). The length of the CDR3 is 15 residues. Germline values: CDR1 DFQATT, CDR2 SNEGSKA (reference sequence). V was trimmed by 4 bases and J by 10 bases, leaving 23 bases between them. The DNA of the CDR3 is TGCAGTGCTAAAGTACGGGACTCTCATTCCCACGAGCAGTTCTTC. It yields the protein CSAKVRDSHSHEQFF.

This clonotype appeared a few times. The chain joins TRBV18 to TRBJ2-1; TRBD1 or TRBD2 may be the D gene (5 bases each). The length of the CDR3 is 16 residues. V was shortened by 2 bases and J by 4 bases, with 15 bases between the two germline ends. CDR1 and CDR2 (germline): KGHSH, LQKENI. This CDR3 is CASSPFTGGKYNEQFF. In DNA, the CDR3 is TGTGCCAGCTCACCATTTACAGGAGGAAAGTACAATGAGCAGTTCTTC.

This clonotype was counted between two and nine times. V gene TRBV5-1 combines with J gene TRBJ2-7; 12 bases match TRBD1. The junction had 11 bases not matched to a gene; V was cut back by 2 bases and J by 5 bases. The CDR3 has 17 residues. From germline, CDR1 is SGHRS and CDR2 YFSETQ. CDR3 bases: TGCGCCAGCAGCTTCGCAGGCCGGGACAGGGGGCGCCACGAGCAGTACTTC. The encoded protein is CASSFAGRDRGRHEQYF.

Only a few counts were recorded for this clonotype. The chain employs TRBV19 and TRBJ2-4, with D tentatively TRBD2 (6 bases). Germline-derived CDR1 and CDR2 are LNHDA and SQIVND (reference sequence). The CDR3 length is 17 residues. V shed 7 bases and J shed 0 bases, with 19 bases lying between them. CDR3 region: CASTGGSDFKAKNIQYF. The CDR3 nucleotides read TGTGCCAGTACCGGGGGATCAGACTTCAAAGCCAAAAACATTCAGTACTTC.

Ten or more counts support this clonotype. The V and J genes are TRBV7-9 and TRBJ1-1; D uncertain. This CDR3 spans 13 amino acids. V lost 3 bases and J lost 3, with 8 bases in between. Germline V CDR1 and CDR2: SEHNR, FQNEAQ (reference sequence). CDR3 DNA: TGTGCCAGCAGCTTGCGAGAGGACACTGAAGCTTTCTTT. Its protein is CASSLREDTEAFF.

This clonotype was observed a few times. This chain connects TRBV7-2 to TRBJ2-5; D remains unclear. The CDR3 totals 15 residues. The germline gives CDR1 SGHTA, CDR2 FQGNSA. Trimming removed 0 bases from V and 2 bases from J, with 10 bases in between. The CDR3 DNA reads TGTGCCAGCAGCTTAGCCGGTCAGACTCAAGAGACCCAGTACTTC. This sequence encodes CASSLAGQTQETQYF. Together with reference TRBV7-2 and TRBJ2-5, the CDR3 gives the full variable domain: GAGVSQSPSNKVTEKGKDVELRCDPISGHTALYWYRQSLGQGLEFLIYFQGNSAPDKSGLPSDRFSAERTGGSVSTLTIQRTQQEDSAVYLCASSLAGQTQETQYFGPGTRLLVL.

Many counts were recorded for this clonotype. The J gene is TRBJ2-5, the V gene TRBV7-2, with TRBD2 identical over 7 bases. Germline values: CDR1 SGHTA, CDR2 FQGNSA. The V and J ends lost 4 bases and 5 bases, in that order; junction bases with no gene match: 13. The CDR3 length is 16 residues. The CDR3 is CASSSLGTTRAETQYF. The CDR3 DNA sequence: TGTGCCAGCAGCTCCTTAGGGACTACTAGAGCGGAGACCCAGTACTTC. The full variable domain, rest sourced from reference TRBV7-2 and TRBJ2-5, is GAGVSQSPSNKVTEKGKDVELRCDPISGHTALYWYRQSLGQGLEFLIYFQGNSAPDKSGLPSDRFSAERTGGSVSTLTIQRTQQEDSAVYLCASSSLGTTRAETQYFGPGTRLLVL.

This clonotype has ten or more counts. The rearrangement joins TRBV7-2 to TRBJ1-1, with 8 bases matching TRBD1. CDR1 and CDR2 (germline): SGHTA, FQGNSA. The length of the CDR3 is 15 residues. J gave up 1 base and V 3 bases, and 4 bases lay outside the gene matches. The CDR3 spells CASSLTRGRNTEAFF. The CDR3, as DNA: TGTGCCAGCAGCTTGACCAGGGGGCGGAACACTGAAGCTTTCTTT. Full variable domain (rest looked up from reference TRBV7-2 and TRBJ1-1): GAGVSQSPSNKVTEKGKDVELRCDPISGHTALYWYRQSLGQGLEFLIYFQGNSAPDKSGLPSDRFSAERTGGSVSTLTIQRTQQEDSAVYLCASSLTRGRNTEAFFGQGTRLTVV.

This clonotype appeared a single time. This may arise from a read error, as a much more abundant clone is one base away. The conserved closing phenylalanine or tryptophan is absent in this CDR3, likely reflecting a read error. This CDR3 is CASSRDESYTI. For the CDR3, the DNA is TGTGCCAGCAGCCGGGACGAGAGCTACACCATC. The chain uses TRBV7-2 and TRBJ1-2, with TRBD1 as a possible D gene (5 bases). V was trimmed by 5 bases and J by 9 bases, leaving 10 bases between them. Germline assignment: CDR1 SGHTA and CDR2 FQGNSA. There are 11 residues in the CDR3.

This clonotype was counted a few times. The CDR3 loop is CASSWYRRGISYEQYF. As DNA, the CDR3 is TGTGCCAGCAGCTGGTACCGGCGGGGGATAAGCTACGAGCAGTACTTC. The genes are TRBV6-6 and TRBJ2-7; 7 bases map to TRBD2. The CDR3 has 16 amino acids. CDR1 is MNHNY, CDR2 SVGAGI, per germline (reference sequence). Trimming took 6 bases from V and 3 from J; bases not matched to a gene: 14.

V usage is TRBV30 and J usage is TRBJ2-7, with TRBD1 matching over 8 bases. The germline V gene encodes CDR1 GTSNPN and CDR2 SVGIG (reference sequence). V lost 4 bases, J lost 3 bases, and 5 bases stayed unmatched. The CDR3 length is 13 residues. The CDR3, as DNA: TGTGCCTGGACGACAGGGGCCGTCTACGAGCAGTACTTC. As protein: CAWTTGAVYEQYF.

This clonotype was counted a few times. This sequence joins TRBV7-2 and TRBJ2-1, with 8 positions matching TRBD2. The junction had 13 bases not matched to a gene; V was cut back by 4 bases and J by 8 bases. The CDR3 is 16 residues long. Per the germline V gene, CDR1 is SGHTA and CDR2 is FQGNSA. As DNA, the CDR3 is TGTGCCAGCAGCTCACTGGGGGGCGGGAGGTTCTATGAGCAGTTCTTC. Encoded protein: CASSSLGGGRFYEQFF.

This clonotype was counted between two and nine times. This rearrangement joins TRBV29-1 to TRBJ2-7, with a tentative D call TRBD1 (5 bases). The CDR3 consists of 15 residues. Germline loops: CDR1 SQVTM, CDR2 ANQGSEA. With 0 bases removed from V and 1 base from J, the gap between germline ends came to 13 bases. CDR3 nucleotide sequence: TGCAGCGTTGAAGAGGCAGGGAAAGAATCCTACGAGCAGTACTTC. Translated: CSVEEAGKESYEQYF.

In this sample, this clonotype turned up many times. This sequence joins TRBV28 and TRBJ2-7; the D gene is possibly TRBD2 (6 bases). Trimming took 5 bases from V and 6 from J, leaving 11 bases between them. Germline CDR1 MDHEN, CDR2 SYDVKM. The CDR3 consists of 12 residues. The DNA for the CDR3 is TGTGCCAGCAGTCCGGGGACTCCCGAGCAGTACTTC. The encoded protein is CASSPGTPEQYF.

A few counts support this clonotype. V is TRBV28 and J is TRBJ2-7; D unclear. Germline CDR1 MDHEN, CDR2 SYDVKM. Trimming removed 6 bases at V and 7 bases at J, with 13 bases between. The CDR3 is made up of 12 amino acids. The CDR3 sequence is CASSPPVSEQYF. The CDR3 DNA is TGTGCCAGCAGCCCTCCAGTATCGGAGCAGTACTTC. The full variable domain, rest sourced from reference TRBV28 and TRBJ2-7, is DVKVTQSSRYLVKRTGEKVFLECVQDMDHENMFWYRQDPGLGLRLIYFSYDVKMKEKGDIPEGYSVSREKKERFSLILESASTNQTSMYLCASSPPVSEQYFGPGTRLTVT.

This clonotype was detected many times. This rearrangement joins TRBV11-2 to TRBJ2-7; the D call may be TRBD1 or TRBD2 (5 bases each). The ends were cut back, 4 bases at V and 2 bases at J, with 21 bases in the middle. Germline CDR1 SGHAT, CDR2 FQNNGV. There are 17 residues in the CDR3. CDR3 sequence (DNA): TGTGCCAGCAGCTACCCGGGGCTGTGGGGTGCGACCTACGAGCAGTACTTC. Its translation is CASSYPGLWGATYEQYF. Supplemented by reference TRBV11-2 and TRBJ2-7, the full variable domain reads EAGVAQSPRYKIIEKRQSVAFWCNPISGHATLYWYQQILGQGPKLLIQFQNNGVVDDSQLPKDRFSAERLKGVDSTLKIQPAKLEDSAVYLCASSYPGLWGATYEQYFGPGTRLTVT.

This clonotype was seen a few times. The rearrangement uses TRBV28 and TRBJ2-5; no reliable D call. This CDR3 is 14 amino acids long. The V end was cut by 3 bases, the J end by 4 bases, with 12 bases between. CDR1 and CDR2 (germline): MDHEN, SYDVKM. The CDR3 loop reads CASSLELMGETQYF. The CDR3 bases are TGTGCCAGCAGTTTGGAACTCATGGGAGAGACCCAGTACTTC.

This clonotype showed up just a few times. V usage is TRBV7-6 and J usage is TRBJ1-2; TRBD1 aligns across 11 bases. Germline lookup yields CDR1 SGHVS and CDR2 FNYEAQ. The CDR3 runs to 14 residues. V shed 5 bases and J 5 bases; nucleotides not matched to a gene: 4. In nucleotides, the CDR3 is TGTGCCAGCAGCCCGGGACAGGGGGAATATGGCTACACCTTC. This gives the protein CASSPGQGEYGYTF.

The chain carries TRBV20-1 and TRBJ1-4; 9 bases agree with TRBD1. The CDR3 loop spans 13 amino acids. V was clipped by 5 bases and J by 6 bases; unmatched bases: 4. Germline V gives CDR1 DFQATT, CDR2 SNEGSKA (reference sequence). The CDR3 region is CSAFRTGDEKLFF. The CDR3, as DNA: TGCAGTGCTTTTCGGACAGGGGATGAAAAACTGTTTTTT.

In this sample, this clonotype turned up many times. The chain has TRBV11-2 and TRBJ1-2, with 12 bases identical to TRBD1. The V gene end was trimmed by 2 bases and the J gene end by 5 bases; junction bases not matched to a gene: 9. CDR3 length: 17 residues. Per germline, CDR1 SGHAT and CDR2 FQNNGV. The CDR3 nucleotides read TGTGCCAGCAGCTTATCGGGACAGGGGGCTGCTGGATATGGCTACACCTTC. Encoded protein: CASSLSGQGAAGYGYTF.

The chain links TRBV7-2 to TRBJ1-1, with a tentative D call TRBD1 (6 bases). CDR3 size: 15 residues. The germline V gene has CDR1 SGHTA and CDR2 FQGNSA. Trimming pared 0 bases from V and 1 base from J, leaving 9 bases between. CDR3 bases: TGTGCCAGCAGCTTAGCTTGGGGGCGGAACACTGAAGCTTTCTTT. Translation gives CASSLAWGRNTEAFF.

This clonotype came up many times. The CDR3 coding sequence is TGTGCCAGCAGCTCAATAGCGGGAGCCACAGATACGCAGTATTTT. It codes for CASSSIAGATDTQYF. The chain employs TRBV7-2 and TRBJ2-3; 9 bases are a match to TRBD2. The CDR3 has 15 residues. V was clipped by 4 bases and J by 2 bases; unmatched bases: 4. Germline lookup yields CDR1 SGHTA and CDR2 FQGNSA. Based on the CDR3 plus reference TRBV7-2 and TRBJ2-3, the full variable domain is GAGVSQSPSNKVTEKGKDVELRCDPISGHTALYWYRQSLGQGLEFLIYFQGNSAPDKSGLPSDRFSAERTGGSVSTLTIQRTQQEDSAVYLCASSSIAGATDTQYFGPGTRLTVL.

The table lists this clonotype with many counts. V gene TRBV7-8 combines with J gene TRBJ1-1, with D unresolved. In germline, CDR1 is SGHVS, CDR2 FQNEAQ. Trimming took off 5 bases at V and 2 bases at J, with 12 bases between the two ends. This CDR3 has 14 amino acids. CDR3 in amino acids: CASSRITGNTEAFF. CDR3 bases: TGTGCCAGCAGCCGAATTACGGGTAACACTGAAGCTTTCTTT. The full variable domain, rest sourced from reference TRBV7-8 and TRBJ1-1, is GAGVSQSPRYKVAKRGQDVALRCDPISGHVSLFWYQQALGQGPEFLTYFQNEAQLDKSGLPSDRFFAERPEGSVSTLKIQRTQQEDSAVYLCASSRITGNTEAFFGQGTRLTVV.